This T cell receptor (beta chain) derives from a study of beta chain features in type 1 diabetes. Reverse transcribing all isolated RNA meant expressed TCRB transcripts were sequenced. Clones were sequenced by immunoSEQ multiplex PCR, and TCRdb holds only the in-frame ones, with some missing. The sample lists approximately 140,000 clones, roughly 10% occurring once. This clone was counted between two and nine times. CDR1 is SNHLY, CDR2 FYNNEI, per germline. There are 12 residues in the CDR3. The J segment lost 5 bases and the V segment lost 11 bases, leaving 8 bases of the junction unmatched. Sample: central memory CD4+ T cells from blood. The genes are TRBV2 and TRBJ2-5; 7 bases agree with TRBD1. The origin of this receptor is a woman in her thirties or forties in good health. CDR3 bases: TGTGCCGAAACGGACAGGACGGAGACCCAGTACTTC. Its translation: CAETDRTETQYF.